This T cell receptor (beta chain) was observed in a study of shared T cell receptors in the human thymus. Clones were read by immunoSEQ multiplex PCR, and TCRdb kept only the in-frame ones, dropping some. Of about 500,000 clones listed, approximately 80% are singletons. There are 15 residues in the CDR3. V was cut by 5 bases and J by 0 bases, with 14 bases left in between. Germline CDR1 and CDR2: MNHEY and SVGAGI. The sample was also linked to a second study, of human thymus T cells. In that study: Healthy Finnish infants undergoing corrective surgery for congenital heart defects provided the donor material. Resections from corrective heart surgery supplied the thymus tissue.

V gene TRBV6-5 combines with J gene TRBJ2-7; tentatively, D is TRBD2 (5 bases). The origin of this receptor is a boy younger than two with a congenital heart defect. Sequenced material: thymocytes. The CDR3 DNA reads as TGTGCCAGCAGTGCCACTAGGCATTCCTCCTACGAGCAGTACTTC. This codes for CASSATRHSSYEQYF.